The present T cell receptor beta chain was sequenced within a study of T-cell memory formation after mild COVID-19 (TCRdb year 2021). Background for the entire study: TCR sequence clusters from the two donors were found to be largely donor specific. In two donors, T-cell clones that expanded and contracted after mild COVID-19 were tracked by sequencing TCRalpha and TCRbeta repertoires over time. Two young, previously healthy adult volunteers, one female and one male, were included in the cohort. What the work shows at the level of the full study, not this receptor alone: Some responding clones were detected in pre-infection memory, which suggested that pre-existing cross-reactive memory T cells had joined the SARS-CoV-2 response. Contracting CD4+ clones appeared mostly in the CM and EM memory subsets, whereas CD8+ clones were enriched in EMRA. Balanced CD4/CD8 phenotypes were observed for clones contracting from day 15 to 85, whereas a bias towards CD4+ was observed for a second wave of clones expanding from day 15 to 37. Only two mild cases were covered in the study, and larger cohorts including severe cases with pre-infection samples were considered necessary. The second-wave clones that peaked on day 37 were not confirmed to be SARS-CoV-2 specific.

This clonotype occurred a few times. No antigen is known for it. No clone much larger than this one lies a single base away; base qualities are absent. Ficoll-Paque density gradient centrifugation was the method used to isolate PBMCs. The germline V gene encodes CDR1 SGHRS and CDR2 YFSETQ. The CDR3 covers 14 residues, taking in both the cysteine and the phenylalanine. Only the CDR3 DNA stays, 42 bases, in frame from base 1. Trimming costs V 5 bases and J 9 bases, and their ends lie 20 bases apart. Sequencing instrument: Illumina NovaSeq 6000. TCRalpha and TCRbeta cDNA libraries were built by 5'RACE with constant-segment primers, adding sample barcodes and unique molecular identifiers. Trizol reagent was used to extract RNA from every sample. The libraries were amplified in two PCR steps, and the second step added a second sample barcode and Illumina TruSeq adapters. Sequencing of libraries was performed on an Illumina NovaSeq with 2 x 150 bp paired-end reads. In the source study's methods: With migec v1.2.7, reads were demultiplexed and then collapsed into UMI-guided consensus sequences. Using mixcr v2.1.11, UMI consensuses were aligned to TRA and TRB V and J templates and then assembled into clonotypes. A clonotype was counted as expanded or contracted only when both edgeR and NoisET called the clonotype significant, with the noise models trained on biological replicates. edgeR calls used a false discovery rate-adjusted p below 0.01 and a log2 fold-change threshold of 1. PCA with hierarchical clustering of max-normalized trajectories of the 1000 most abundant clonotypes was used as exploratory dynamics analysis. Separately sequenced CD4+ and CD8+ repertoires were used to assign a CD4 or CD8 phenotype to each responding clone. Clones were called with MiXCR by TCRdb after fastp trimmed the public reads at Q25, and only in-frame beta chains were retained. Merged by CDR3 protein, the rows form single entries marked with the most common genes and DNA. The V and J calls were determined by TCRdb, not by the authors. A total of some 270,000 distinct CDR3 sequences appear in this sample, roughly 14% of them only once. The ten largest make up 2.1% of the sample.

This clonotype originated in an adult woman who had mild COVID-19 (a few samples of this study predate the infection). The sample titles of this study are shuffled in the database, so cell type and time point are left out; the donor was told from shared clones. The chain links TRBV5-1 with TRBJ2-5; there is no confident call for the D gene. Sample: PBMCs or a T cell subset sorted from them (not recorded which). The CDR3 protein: CASRSVGSEGSQYF. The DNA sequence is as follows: TGCGCCAGCAGATCCGTAGGGTCCGAAGGGTCCCAGTACTTC.